The clone carrying this T cell receptor beta chain has a count of ten or more. The sample belongs to a study of identical twins. A single record per CDR3 protein comes from TCRdb applying MiXCR to the 5' RACE reads. Of 200,000 to 250,000 distinct CDR3 sequences listed, about 7% are singletons. J gave up 5 bases and V 3 bases, and 4 bases lay outside the gene matches. Germline assignment: CDR1 DFQATT and CDR2 SNEGSKA (reference sequence). This CDR3 spans 12 amino acids. The same data also contributed to another study, on yellow fever vaccine responses in identical twins.

The V call is TRBV20-1, the J call TRBJ2-7, with TRBD1 matching over 7 bases. Sequenced sample: memory (CD45RO+) T cells sorted from blood. The receptor was derived from a woman younger than 30 in good health. Written as DNA, the CDR3 is TGCAGTGCTAGCGACAGGGCGGACGAGCAGTACTTC. This gives the protein CSASDRADEQYF.